The present TCR beta chain was sequenced within a study of identical twins. Per the germline V gene, CDR1 is DFQATT and CDR2 is SNEGSKA (reference sequence). V was shortened by 1 base and J by 5 bases, with 14 bases between the two germline ends. The CDR3 extends over 15 amino acids. This clonotype was detected a few times. TCRdb re-called the 5' RACE reads with MiXCR, one entry per CDR3 protein. This table holds hundreds of thousands of distinct CDR3 sequences, over 15% found once. Another study also made use of these data, one on T cells expressing NK-cell markers.

This clonotype was sampled from a woman between 18 and 29 years old in good health. The gene calls are TRBV20-1 and TRBJ2-2, with a possible D match to TRBD2 (6 bases). The sequencing input was PBMCs. This chain's CDR3 is CSARGGGVGTGELFF. In DNA form, the CDR3 reads TGCAGTGCTAGAGGCGGAGGGGTAGGGACCGGGGAGCTGTTTTTT.